This T cell receptor beta chain is drawn from a study of blood T cell repertoires in COVID-19. Study details: Samples representing acute and convalescent COVID-19 were sourced from the United States, Italy and Spain. From T cells, B-cell-depleted T cells, or PBMCs came the material, which was cDNA or gDNA.

As processed by the authors: The authors estimated nucleated cell counts from reference gene primer amplification. The repertoire was sequenced with immunoSEQ multiplex PCR; TCRdb's copy has only in-frame clones and lacks some. V and J calls and clone size follow that table, whereas D and trimming were derived from the DNA. The sample has tens of thousands of clones; approximately 86% are singletons. Source material: peripheral blood. This TCR was sampled from a woman aged 80 or over with acute or convalescent COVID-19.

CDR3 nucleotide sequence: TGTGCCAGCAGCTCCAGGGGGGCTAATGAAAAACTGTTTTTT. This codes for CASSSRGANEKLFF. The gene calls are TRBV6-6 and TRBJ1-4, with 7 nucleotides matching TRBD1. From germline, CDR1 is MNHNY and CDR2 SVGAGI (reference sequence). The trim removed 6 bases at V and 3 bases at J, leaving 4 bases unmatched. The CDR3 is 14 residues long.